Shown below are 30 T cell receptor beta chains from a single sample sequenced in a study of cytomegalovirus exposure and HLA in healthy donors (dated 2017 in TCRdb). Libraries were constructed by the immunoSEQ multiplex PCR assay. For the multiplex PCR, a mixture combining 60 forward primers for TCR Vbeta segments and 13 reverse primers for TCR Jbeta segments was used. As stored in TCRdb, this immuneACCESS dataset retains in-frame rearrangements with V and J assigned. A fraction of the clones does not appear; measured against another copy, unresolved V genes explain less than half of the discrepancy, and the remainder lacks a known reason. The sample data list 85,000 to 100,000 clones, and about 78% of these were observed just once. Of the sample, approximately 4% falls within the top ten clones. Sequencing used PBMCs. These receptors were collected from a woman aged 35 to 49 in good health and CMV-seropositive.

CDR3 region: CASSFLADRYNEQFF. The CDR3 region has the DNA TGTGCCAGCAGCTTCTTAGCGGACAGGTACAATGAGCAGTTCTTC. This chain connects TRBV7-9 to TRBJ2-1, with TRBD1 as a possible D gene (7 bases). The CDR3 runs 15 residues. V was trimmed by 3 bases and J by 4 bases, leaving 13 bases between them. Germline CDR1 is SEHNR and CDR2 is FQNEAQ (reference sequence).

This clone was seen just once. The chain recombines TRBV5-1 with TRBJ1-1; 8 bases line up with TRBD1. After removal of 2 bases from V and 10 bases from J, the junction contained 7 bases not matched to a gene. Per the germline V gene, CDR1 is SGHRS and CDR2 is YFSETQ. The CDR3 is 13 amino acids. CDR3 DNA: TGCGCCAGCAGCTTCTCCAGGGGGCAGGTAGCTTTCTTT. Residues: CASSFSRGQVAFF.

The chain recombines TRBV30 with TRBJ2-3; 10 bases are a match to TRBD2. The CDR3 has 13 residues. V was pared by 8 bases and J by 7 bases, with 9 bases of the junction left unmatched. Germline loops: CDR1 GTSNPN, CDR2 SVGIG (reference sequence). The CDR3 sequence is CAGGAGGPNTQYF. The CDR3 DNA follows: TGTGCCGGAGGAGCGGGAGGGCCAAATACGCAGTATTTT.

The J gene is TRBJ1-5, the V gene TRBV23-1, with TRBD1 identical over 9 bases. TRBV23-1 is sorted into the ORF group, with uncertain function. With V trimmed by 3 bases and J by 8 bases, 17 bases remained unmatched. The CDR3 has 18 residues. The CDR3 coding sequence is TGCGCCAGCAGTCATTACCCAACGGACAGGGGCGAGCGAGAGCCCCAGCATTTT. Translating gives CASSHYPTDRGEREPQHF.

The chain joins TRBV27 to TRBJ2-6; no firm D call. V gave up 6 bases and J gave up 0 bases, with 18 bases separating them. CDR3 length: 18 amino acids. Looked up from germline, CDR1 is MNHEY and CDR2 is SMNVEV (reference sequence). CDR3 residues: CASSPRSLYLSGANVLTF. The CDR3 DNA follows: TGTGCCAGCAGCCCCAGGTCCCTATACCTCTCTGGGGCCAACGTCCTGACTTTC. The full variable domain, in which reference TRBV27 and TRBJ2-6 provide the parts outside the CDR3, is EAQVTQNPRYLITVTGKKLTVTCSQNMNHEYMSWYRQDPGLGLRQIYYSMNVEVTDKGDVPEGYKVSRKEKRNFPLILESPSPNQTSLYFCASSPRSLYLSGANVLTFGAGSRLTVL.

The chain carries TRBV10-2 and TRBJ2-2, with D uncertain. V lost 6 bases, J lost 2 bases, and 4 bases lay in between. This CDR3 has 12 residues. Germline V gene lookup returns CDR1 WSHSY and CDR2 SAAADI. CDR3 sequence: CASRSNTGELFF. The CDR3, as DNA: TGCGCCAGCAGGAGTAACACCGGGGAGCTGTTTTTT.

The rearrangement joins TRBV13 to TRBJ2-7, with TRBD1 identical over 8 bases. There are 13 residues in the CDR3. V lost 8 bases and J lost 4; bases outside the gene matches: 7. CDR1 and CDR2 from the germline V gene are PRHDT and FYEKMQ (reference sequence). CDR3 sequence reads: CASSGTGQYEQYF. CDR3 nucleotides: TGTGCCAGCTCTGGGACAGGACAATACGAGCAGTACTTC.

A single count supports this clone. CDR3 bases: TGTGCCGGCGGGGACAGAAGACCCCACGAGCAGTACTTC. Its protein product is CAGGDRRPHEQYF. The chain carries TRBV7-9 and TRBJ2-7; D might be TRBD1 (7 bases). CDR3 length equals 13 residues. CDR1 SEHNR and CDR2 FQNEAQ come from the germline V gene (reference sequence). With 11 bases removed from V and 5 bases from J, the gap between germline ends came to 19 bases.

V usage is TRBV9 and J usage is TRBJ1-4; 9 nucleotides line up with TRBD1. Germline V gives CDR1 SGDLS, CDR2 YYNGEE. The CDR3 is 17 residues long. V gave up 2 bases and J gave up 7 bases; unmatched junction bases: 12. The CDR3 region has the DNA TGTGCCAGCAGCGTGAGGTCTGGGGGACAGGGACTTGAAAAACTGTTTTTT. The encoded protein is CASSVRSGGQGLEKLFF.

The chain employs TRBV19 and TRBJ1-4, with a weak D call TRBD1 (6 bases). This CDR3 is 13 amino acids long. The germline V and J ends were trimmed by 6 bases and 8 bases, with 13 bases remaining between them. The germline CDR1 and CDR2 sequences are LNHDA and SQIVND (reference sequence). The CDR3, as DNA: TGTGCCAGTAGAGGGACACCGGAGGAAAAACTGTTTTTT. Its translation is CASRGTPEEKLFF.

The chain joins TRBV5-6 to TRBJ1-2; 8 bases map to TRBD1. CDR3 length equals 14 residues. The germline CDR1 and CDR2 sequences are SGHDT and YYEEEE. V shed 9 bases and J 4 bases; nucleotides not matched to a gene: 11. As DNA, the CDR3 is TGTGCCACCGCTGCAGGGGGCGCGATCTATGGCTACACCTTC. The encoded protein is CATAAGGAIYGYTF.

J is TRBJ2-3 and V is TRBV4-1; a possible D gene is TRBD2 (6 bases). Trimming stripped 3 bases from V and 2 bases from J, with 15 bases between. The CDR3 loop spans 16 amino acids. Per germline, CDR1 MGHRA and CDR2 YSYEKL. For the CDR3, the DNA is TGCGCCAGCAGCCAGGGGGGACGGACGGACACAGATACGCAGTATTTT. Protein: CASSQGGRTDTDTQYF.

The chain links TRBV27 to TRBJ1-2; TRBD1 aligns across 12 bases. The CDR3 length is 17 residues. Germline CDR1 MNHEY, CDR2 SMNVEV (reference sequence). The V segment lost 5 bases and the J segment 7 bases; nucleotides outside the gene matches: 14. The CDR3 DNA reads as TGTGCCAGCAGTCCTAGGGACAGGGGGCGCAGCGCTCCTGGCTACACCTTC. Translating gives CASSPRDRGRSAPGYTF.

The V call is TRBV5-1, the J call TRBJ2-5; no reliable D call. The CDR3 sequence is 13 residues long. Germline-derived CDR1 and CDR2 are SGHRS and YFSETQ. Trimming removed 4 bases from V and 1 base from J, with 8 bases in between. The CDR3 DNA reads TGCGCCAGCAGCCGACGACTCCAAGAGACCCAGTACTTC. It translates to CASSRRLQETQYF.

The J gene is TRBJ2-1, the V gene TRBV4-1; 11 nucleotides line up with TRBD2. Germline V gives CDR1 MGHRA, CDR2 YSYEKL. V lost 4 bases to trimming and J lost 3 bases; unmatched junction nucleotides: 11. The CDR3 is made up of 18 amino acids. CDR3 region: CASSPRGLLAGVYNEQFF. CDR3 DNA: TGCGCCAGCAGCCCACGTGGGCTACTAGCGGGAGTCTACAATGAGCAGTTCTTC.

This clone was recorded only once. V usage is TRBV13 and J usage is TRBJ2-7; 9 bases are shared with TRBD1. Germline loops: CDR1 PRHDT, CDR2 FYEKMQ (reference sequence). The CDR3 length is 13 residues. V dropped 7 bases and J dropped 2; count of bases not matched to a gene: 3. The CDR3 loop is CASNRDRAYEQYF. The CDR3 nucleotides are TGTGCCAGCAACCGGGACAGGGCCTACGAGCAGTACTTC.

The chain recombines TRBV6-6 with TRBJ2-3; 9 bases fit TRBD2. Losses at the gene ends were 4 bases for V and 2 bases for J; bases not matched to a gene: 7. The V gene's germline CDR1 is MNHNY and CDR2 SVGAGI (reference sequence). The CDR3 loop spans 16 amino acids. In nucleotides, the CDR3 is TGTGCCAGCAGTTCCCAAAGCGGGAGGAACACAGATACGCAGTATTTT. This sequence encodes CASSSQSGRNTDTQYF.

This clone is a singleton in its sample. This sequence joins TRBV2 and TRBJ1-4, with TRBD1 matching 10 bases. Germline CDR1 and CDR2: SNHLY and FYNNEI. The V segment lost 5 bases and the J segment 5 bases; nucleotides outside the gene matches: 2. The CDR3 is 14 residues long. DNA of the CDR3: TGTGCCAGCAGTCAGGGACAGGGGAATGAAAAACTGTTTTTT. Encoded protein: CASSQGQGNEKLFF. Full variable domain (missing parts from reference TRBV2 and TRBJ1-4): EPEVTQTPSHQVTQMGQEVILRCVPISNHLYFYWYRQILGQKVEFLVSFYNNEISEKSEIFDDQFSVERPDGSNFTLKIRSTKLEDSAMYFCASSQGQGNEKLFFGSGTQLSVL.

The chain recombines TRBV29-1 with TRBJ2-1; 9 nucleotides match TRBD2. Germline values: CDR1 SQVTM, CDR2 ANQGSEA. This CDR3 contains 14 residues. The junction had 3 bases not matched to a gene; V was cut back by 2 bases and J by 4 bases. CDR3 protein: CSVESSGTYNEQFF. The CDR3 DNA sequence: TGCAGCGTTGAATCTAGCGGGACTTACAATGAGCAGTTCTTC.

The chain carries TRBV6-6 and TRBJ2-7; 12 positions match TRBD2. Looked up from germline, CDR1 is MNHNY and CDR2 is SVGAGI (reference sequence). J lost 7 bases, V lost 6 bases, and 13 bases had no gene match. The CDR3 totals 16 residues. CDR3 loop: CASRLPGLAGHEEQYF. The CDR3 DNA is TGTGCCAGCAGGCTCCCGGGACTAGCGGGCCATGAGGAGCAGTACTTC.

In this sample, this clone turned up a few times. V is TRBV27 and J is TRBJ1-5; a possible D gene is TRBD1 (5 bases). The V gene's germline CDR1 is MNHEY and CDR2 SMNVEV (reference sequence). CDR3 length: 15 amino acids. The V and J ends lost 0 bases and 7 bases respectively, with 13 bases between them. The CDR3 nucleotides read TGTGCCAGCAGTTTATCGTCGCAGGGCCGGCAGCCCCAGCATTTT. Encoded protein: CASSLSSQGRQPQHF.

This clone has only a few counts. DNA for the CDR3: TGTGCCACCAGCCGGGGGACTAGCGGGGCCTTCCAAGAGACCCAGTACTTC. This gives the protein CATSRGTSGAFQETQYF. V is TRBV15 and J is TRBJ2-5; 13 nucleotides align to TRBD2. V shed 5 bases and J 1 base; nucleotides not matched to a gene: 7. The CDR3 is 17 residues long. Germline V lookup: CDR1 LNHNV, CDR2 YYDKDF (reference sequence).

This clone was observed once. CDR3 in DNA: TGCGCCAGCAGCTTACGGCCTAGCGGGGACAATGAGCAGTTCTTC. Amino acid sequence: CASSLRPSGDNEQFF. The rearrangement joins TRBV5-1 to TRBJ2-1, with TRBD2 matching 9 bases. The CDR3 extends over 15 amino acids. The germline gives CDR1 SGHRS, CDR2 YFSETQ. J was trimmed by 5 bases and V by 2 bases; bases with no gene match: 5.

J is TRBJ2-3 and V is TRBV2; D gene unclear. The length of the CDR3 is 14 residues. V dropped 5 bases and J dropped 5 bases, with 14 bases sitting between them. The germline gives CDR1 SNHLY, CDR2 FYNNEI. The CDR3 coding sequence is TGTGCCAGCAGTAAACTACCTAGTGGAGATACGCAGTATTTT. Its translation: CASSKLPSGDTQYF.

The DNA of the CDR3 is TGTGCCAGCAGCCAAACAGAACTAGCCAAAAACATTCAGTACTTC. It yields the protein CASSQTELAKNIQYF. The chain combines TRBV5-6 with TRBJ2-4; D is unresolved. The germline V gene has CDR1 SGHDT and CDR2 YYEEEE. This CDR3 has 15 amino acids. The V and J ends lost 4 bases and 0 bases respectively, with 11 bases between them.

The chain carries TRBV2 and TRBJ2-7; 9 nucleotides line up with TRBD2. Per the germline V gene, CDR1 is SNHLY and CDR2 is FYNNEI. The CDR3 spans 15 residues. J was trimmed by 2 bases and V by 9 bases; bases with no gene match: 11. DNA for the CDR3: TGTGCCAGTCGGGAGGAGACTAGCGGAACCTACGAGCAGTACTTC. This codes for CASREETSGTYEQYF. The whole variable domain, remainder taken from reference TRBV2 and TRBJ2-7, is EPEVTQTPSHQVTQMGQEVILRCVPISNHLYFYWYRQILGQKVEFLVSFYNNEISEKSEIFDDQFSVERPDGSNFTLKIRSTKLEDSAMYFCASREETSGTYEQYFGPGTRLTVT.

J is TRBJ1-1 and V is TRBV7-9; D is perhaps TRBD1 (6 bases). This CDR3 is 12 amino acids long. Germline values: CDR1 SEHNR, CDR2 FQNEAQ (reference sequence). Trimming stripped 5 bases from V and 8 bases from J, with 12 bases between. This CDR3 is CASSPTGIEAFF. The CDR3 nucleotides read TGTGCCAGCAGCCCTACAGGGATCGAAGCTTTCTTT.

The chain employs TRBV30 and TRBJ2-3, with TRBD1 identical over 11 bases. Trimming cost V 3 bases and J 6 bases; bases outside gene matches: 8. The CDR3 is 15 amino acids. The V gene's germline CDR1 is GTSNPN and CDR2 SVGIG (reference sequence). The DNA for the CDR3 is TGTGCCTGGAGAAGGGACAGGGGGTTGGTGGATACGCAGTATTTT. This encodes CAWRRDRGLVDTQYF.

In this sample, this clone turned up once. The CDR3 spells CASSESQGYQPQHF. DNA of the CDR3: TGTGCCAGCAGCGAGAGCCAGGGGTACCAGCCCCAGCATTTT. J is TRBJ1-5 and V is TRBV28, with D possibly matching TRBD1 (6 bases). The CDR3 is made up of 14 amino acids. Germline V gene sequence: CDR1 MDHEN, CDR2 SYDVKM. The V gene lost 6 bases and the J gene lost 7 bases, with 16 bases spanning the gap. Together with reference TRBV28 and TRBJ1-5, the CDR3 gives the full variable domain: DVKVTQSSRYLVKRTGEKVFLECVQDMDHENMFWYRQDPGLGLRLIYFSYDVKMKEKGDIPEGYSVSREKKERFSLILESASTNQTSMYLCASSESQGYQPQHFGDGTRLSIL.

J is TRBJ1-3 and V is TRBV4-1; 7 bases are shared with TRBD1. V was pared by 2 bases and J by 7 bases, with 11 bases of the junction left unmatched. The CDR3 is 16 amino acids. Germline loops: CDR1 MGHRA, CDR2 YSYEKL. The CDR3: CASSQPNRGHGNTIYF. The CDR3 DNA reads TGCGCCAGCAGCCAACCGAACAGGGGCCACGGGAACACCATATATTTT.